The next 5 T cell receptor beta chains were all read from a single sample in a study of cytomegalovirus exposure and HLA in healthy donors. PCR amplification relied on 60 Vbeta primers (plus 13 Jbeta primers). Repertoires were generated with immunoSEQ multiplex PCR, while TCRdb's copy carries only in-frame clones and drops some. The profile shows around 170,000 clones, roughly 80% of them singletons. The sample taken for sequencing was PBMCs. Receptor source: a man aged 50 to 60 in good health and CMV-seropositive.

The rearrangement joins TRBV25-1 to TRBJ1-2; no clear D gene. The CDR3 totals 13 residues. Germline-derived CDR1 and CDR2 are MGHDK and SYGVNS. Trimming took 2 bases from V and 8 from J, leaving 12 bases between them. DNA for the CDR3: TGTGCCAGCAGTGAAATGGGCCGAGTGGGCTACACCTTC. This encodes CASSEMGRVGYTF.

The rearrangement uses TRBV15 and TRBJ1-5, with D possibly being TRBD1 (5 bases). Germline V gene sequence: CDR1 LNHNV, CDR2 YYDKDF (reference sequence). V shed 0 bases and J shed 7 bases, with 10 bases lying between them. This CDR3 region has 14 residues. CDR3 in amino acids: CATSRDQGPQPQHF. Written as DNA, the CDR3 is TGTGCCACCAGCAGAGATCAGGGTCCCCAGCCCCAGCATTTT. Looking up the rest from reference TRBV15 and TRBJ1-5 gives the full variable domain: DAMVIQNPRYQVTQFGKPVTLSCSQTLNHNVMYWYQQKSSQAPKLLFHYYDKDFNNEADTPDNFQSRRPNTSFCFLDIRSPGLGDTAMYLCATSRDQGPQPQHFGDGTRLSIL.

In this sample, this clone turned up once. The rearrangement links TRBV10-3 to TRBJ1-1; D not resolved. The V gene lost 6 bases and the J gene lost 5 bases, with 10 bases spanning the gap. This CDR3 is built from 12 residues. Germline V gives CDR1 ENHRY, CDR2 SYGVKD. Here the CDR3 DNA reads TGTGCCATCAGCGTTTCGGGGACTGAAGCTTTCTTT. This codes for CAISVSGTEAFF.

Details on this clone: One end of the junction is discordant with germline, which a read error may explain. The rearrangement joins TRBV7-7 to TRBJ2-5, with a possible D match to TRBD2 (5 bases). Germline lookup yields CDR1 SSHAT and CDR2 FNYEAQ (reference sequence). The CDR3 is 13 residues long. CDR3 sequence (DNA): TGTGCTAGCAGCTTAAGGAGGAAAGAGACCCAGTACTTC. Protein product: CASSLRRKETQYF.

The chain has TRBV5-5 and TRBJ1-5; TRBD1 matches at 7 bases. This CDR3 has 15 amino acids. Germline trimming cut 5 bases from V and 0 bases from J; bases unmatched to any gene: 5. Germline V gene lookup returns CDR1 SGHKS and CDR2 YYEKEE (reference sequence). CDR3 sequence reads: CASSTDRASNQPQHF. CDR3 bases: TGTGCCAGCAGTACTGACAGGGCTAGCAATCAGCCCCAGCATTTT.